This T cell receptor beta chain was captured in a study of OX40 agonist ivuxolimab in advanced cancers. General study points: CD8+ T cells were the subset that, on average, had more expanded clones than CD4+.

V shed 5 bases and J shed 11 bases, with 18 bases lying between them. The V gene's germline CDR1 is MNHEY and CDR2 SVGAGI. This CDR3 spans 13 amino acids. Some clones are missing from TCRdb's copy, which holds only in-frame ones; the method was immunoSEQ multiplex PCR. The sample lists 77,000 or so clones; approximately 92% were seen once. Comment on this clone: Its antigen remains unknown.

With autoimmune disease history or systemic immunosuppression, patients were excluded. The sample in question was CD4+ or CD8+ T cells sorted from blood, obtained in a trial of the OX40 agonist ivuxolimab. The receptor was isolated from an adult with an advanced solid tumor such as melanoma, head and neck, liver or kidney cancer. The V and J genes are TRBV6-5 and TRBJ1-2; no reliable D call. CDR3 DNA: TGTGCCAGCAGTCCGGGAGCCCCGCTTGGTTACACCTTC. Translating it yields CASSPGAPLGYTF.